Following are 3 T cell receptor beta chains from one sample sequenced in a study of Ad26.COV2.S vaccination and SARS-CoV-2 variants. Assay used: immunoSEQ multiplex PCR; TCRdb lists only in-frame clones, some missing. Among around 300,000 clones listed, roughly nine tenths were seen once. Treatment here: 15 to 20 received Ad26.COV2.S at low or high dose, single or two shots; several received placebo; per-sample allocation not given. At day 63 after the first vaccine or placebo injection, samples were drawn. The sample in question was peripheral blood, obtained in a trial of Ad26.COV2.S vaccine versus placebo. Receptors originate from a person aged 18 to 59 who received the Ad26.COV2.S COVID-19 vaccine or a placebo.

The rearrangement joins TRBV19 to TRBJ2-2, with no clear D. In germline, CDR1 is LNHDA, CDR2 SQIVND (reference sequence). Trimming removed 1 base from V and 7 bases from J, with 7 bases in between. This CDR3 region has 13 residues. The CDR3 DNA reads as TGTGCCAGTAGTATAGGAAGGTTCGGGGAGCTGTTTTTT. Translation gives CASSIGRFGELFF.

The rearrangement uses TRBV6-2 or TRBV6-3 and TRBJ2-3; 14 nucleotides agree with TRBD2. V lost 2 bases and J lost 9; bases outside the gene matches: 7. Germline assignment: CDR1 MNHEY and CDR2 SVGEGT. CDR3 length: 16 amino acids. The CDR3 here is CASSYPGLAGVATQYF. CDR3 coding DNA: TGTGCCAGCAGTTACCCGGGACTAGCGGGGGTTGCGACGCAGTATTTT.

The chain couples TRBV19 to TRBJ1-2; D remains unclear. Trimming took 6 bases from V and 2 from J, leaving 7 bases between them. Germline CDR1 is LNHDA and CDR2 is SQIVND (reference sequence). The length of the CDR3 is 12 residues. The CDR3 region is CASRNMNYGYTF. The CDR3, as DNA: TGTGCCAGTAGAAACATGAACTATGGCTACACCTTC.